This T cell receptor beta chain appears in the sequencing data of a study of blood T cell repertoires in COVID-19. The CDR3 extends over 17 amino acids. Trimming cost V 2 bases and J 0 bases, with 16 bases left between them. CDR1 and CDR2 from the germline V gene are SNHLY and FYNNEI. In the original analysis: Reference gene primer amplification gave estimated nucleated cell counts. The repertoire was sequenced with immunoSEQ multiplex PCR; TCRdb's copy has only in-frame clones and lacks some. V and J calls plus clone size are reproduced from that table; the DNA served to infer D and trimming. The sample holds more than 65,000 clones, around three quarters seen once.

The sequence was obtained from an elderly woman with active or convalescent COVID-19. Source material: peripheral blood. The V call is TRBV2, the J call TRBJ1-1; D possibly corresponds to TRBD1 (6 bases). CDR3 loop: CASSESDSSTMNTEAFF. In DNA form, the CDR3 reads TGTGCCAGCAGTGAATCGGACAGCAGTACTATGAACACTGAAGCTTTCTTT.